Following are 15 T cell receptor delta chains from one sample sequenced in a study of gamma-delta chains in newborns, infants, children (dated by TCRdb to 2018 to 2020). Sequencer: Illumina MiSeq. TCRdb recomputed clones from the public reads with CATT; identical DNA rows were then combined. Counted in this sample were under 4,500 delta-chain clones; more than 5% of them appeared once. Approximately 16% of the sample rests with the top ten. Sequencing was done on a sample of blood. The receptors were gathered from a child who was a newborn, infant or young child, either healthy, febrile or measles-vaccinated (not recorded which).

By sample share, this clone is medium-sized. V usage is TRDV2 and J usage is TRDJ1, with 8 bases identical to TRDD3. Germline CDR1 GEAIGNYY, CDR2 EKD. This CDR3 has 15 amino acids. With 2 bases clipped from V and 0 bases from J, the junction kept 4 bases outside the gene matches. The CDR3 DNA is TGTGCCTGTGACATACTGGGGGCCTACACCGATAAACTCATCTTT. This sequence encodes CACDILGAYTDKLIF.

The chain is built from TRDV2 and TRDJ3; 8 nucleotides align to TRDD3. Germline trimming cut 2 bases from V and 0 bases from J; bases unmatched to any gene: 5. Germline assignment: CDR1 GEAIGNYY and CDR2 EKD. The CDR3 is 18 residues long. DNA for the CDR3: TGTGCCTGTGACATACTGGGGGCCAGCTCCTGGGACACCCGACAGATGTTTTTC. Its translation is CACDILGASSWDTRQMFF.

On this clone: A single base separates this from a much larger clone, so it may be a read error. Other DNA variants within this sample encode the same CDR3. The rearrangement joins TRDV2 to TRDJ3; 8 nucleotides agree with TRDD3. This CDR3 region has 18 residues. Per germline, CDR1 GEAIGNYY and CDR2 EKD. The CDR3 reads CACDTVWGSSWDTRQMFF. The DNA of the CDR3 is TGTGCCTGTGACACCGTCTGGGGGAGCTCCTGGGACACTCGACAGATGTTTTTC.

This chain connects TRDV2 to TRDJ3, with 13 bases aligning to TRDD3. This CDR3 region has 21 residues. The V segment lost 1 base and the J segment 1 base; nucleotides outside the gene matches: 9. CDR1 GEAIGNYY and CDR2 EKD come from the germline V gene. The CDR3 region has the DNA TGTGCCTGTGACACGGTTAACTGGGGGATACGCGTATCCTGGGACACCCGACAGATGTTTTTC. Translating it yields CACDTVNWGIRVSWDTRQMFF.

Only a few counts were recorded for this clone. TCRdb's listed protein matches a much larger clone and diverges from this DNA's translation at residue 16, likely through a read error; the protein shown comes from the DNA. V usage is TRDV2 and J usage is TRDJ3; TRDD3 matches at 8 bases. The CDR3 is made up of 18 amino acids. The germline CDR1 and CDR2 sequences are GEAIGNYY and EKD. CDR3 loop: CACDTVWGSSWDTRQTFF. As DNA, the CDR3 is TGTGCCTGTGACACCGTCTGGGGGAGCTCCTGGGACACCCGACAGACGTTTTTC.

This clone is medium-sized (0.01 to 0.1%). The same CDR3 also results from other DNA sequences found in this sample. The rearrangement joins TRDV2 to TRDJ3; 10 bases match TRDD3. Germline values: CDR1 GEAIGNYY, CDR2 EKD. Losses at the gene ends were 1 base for V and 0 bases for J; bases not matched to a gene: 2. The CDR3 is 18 residues long. The CDR3 DNA follows: TGTGCCTGTGACACGGGGGATACGCGCTCCTGGGACACCCGACAGATGTTTTTC. Translating it yields CACDTGDTRSWDTRQMFF.

This clone has a handful of counts. TCRdb's listed protein matches a much larger clone and diverges from this DNA's translation at residue 11, likely through a read error; the protein shown comes from the DNA. The genes are TRDV2 and TRDJ2; 8 nucleotides line up with TRDD3. The CDR3 sequence is 14 residues long. Per germline, CDR1 GEAIGNYY and CDR2 EKD. CDR3 residues: CACDTWGMTARLFF. The CDR3 nucleotides are TGTGCCTGTGACACCTGGGGGATGACAGCACGACTCTTCTTT.

The chain is built from TRDV2 and TRDJ3, with D maybe TRDD3 (6 bases). V lost 3 bases, J lost 0 bases, and 20 bases lay in between. This CDR3 contains 20 residues. Germline assignment: CDR1 GEAIGNYY and CDR2 EKD. The CDR3 DNA reads TGTGCCTGTGACCCTTTACGGGGGGAGTACAGCTCCTGGGACACCCGACAGATGTTTTTC. This codes for CACDPLRGEYSSWDTRQMFF.

This clone was observed once. J is TRDJ2 and V is TRDV2; no clear D. Assignment of the J gene here rests on matching the DNA to germline, because TCRdb gives none. The V gene lost 4 bases and the J gene lost 4 bases, with 15 bases spanning the gap. CDR3 length: 15 amino acids. CDR1 is GEAIGNYY and CDR2 is EKD in the germline V gene. CDR3 bases: TGTGCCTGTGAAACCAGAGTGGAGTGGACAGCACAACTCTTCTTT. Translating it yields CACETRVEWTAQLFF.

This clone was observed a handful of times. The V and J genes are TRDV1 and TRDJ1, with 11 positions matching TRDD3. The V and J ends lost 0 bases and 0 bases, in that order; junction bases with no gene match: 15. From germline, CDR1 is TSWWSYY and CDR2 QGS. The CDR3 consists of 21 residues. The CDR3 coding sequence is TGTGCTCTTGGGGAACTAGTAACCTACTGGGGGATAGCCACTTACACCGATAAACTCATCTTT. Protein: CALGELVTYWGIATYTDKLIF.

In this sample, this clone turned up a few times. The V call is TRDV2, the J call TRDJ3, with 11 bases identical to TRDD3. The CDR3 length is 19 residues. The junction had 6 bases not matched to a gene; V was cut back by 3 bases and J by 0 bases. Germline loops: CDR1 GEAIGNYY, CDR2 EKD. In DNA form, the CDR3 reads TGTGCCTGTGACTTCGTACTGGGGGATAGCTCCTGGGACACCCGACAGATGTTTTTC. Amino acid sequence: CACDFVLGDSSWDTRQMFF.

The CDR3 DNA follows: TGTGCCACGGTCTACTGGGGGATCTCCTCGGCCACCCGACAGCTGTTTTTC. Residues: CATVYWGISSATRQLFF. The J gene corresponds to TRDJ3; a V gene call is absent; TRDD3 is taken as the D call from the table, unchecked against the DNA. The CDR3 consists of 17 residues.

Here the CDR3 DNA reads TGTGCCTGTGACACCGTTTCTGGGGGAAGCTCCTGGGACACCCGACAGATGTTTTTC. Amino acid sequence: CACDTVSGGSSWDTRQMFF. V gene TRDV2 combines with J gene TRDJ3; 8 bases line up with TRDD3. Germline V gives CDR1 GEAIGNYY, CDR2 EKD. V was pared by 0 bases and J by 0 bases, with 6 bases of the junction left unmatched. The CDR3 consists of 19 residues.

Remarks on this clone: TCRdb pairs this DNA with a much larger clone's protein that differs at residue 8, likely a read error; the protein shown was translated from the DNA. The chain recombines TRDV2 with TRDJ2, with TRDD3 matching 8 bases. Germline CDR1 is GEAIGNYY and CDR2 is EKD. The CDR3 consists of 16 residues. After removal of 3 bases from V and 0 bases from J, the junction contained 5 bases not matched to a gene. CDR3 loop: CACDVLGGTLTAQLFF. CDR3 in DNA: TGTGCCTGTGACGTACTGGGGGGTACTTTGACAGCACAACTCTTCTTT.

By its share, this clone is medium-sized (0.01 to 0.1%). The V and J genes are TRDV2 and TRDJ1; 7 bases agree with TRDD3. The germline gives CDR1 GEAIGNYY, CDR2 EKD. With 0 bases clipped from V and 8 bases from J, the junction kept 5 bases outside the gene matches. This CDR3 is 13 amino acids long. This chain's CDR3 is CACDTWGTPKLIF. CDR3 nucleotide sequence: TGTGCCTGTGACACCTGGGGGACGCCGAAACTCATCTTT.